This T cell receptor beta chain was sequenced during a study of radiotherapy plus CTLA-4 blockade in lung cancer. The overall study: Disease control reached over 30%, with objective responses in over 15%.

The sample holds one count of this clone. Antigen specificity is unknown. The germline CDR1 and CDR2 sequences are GTSNPN and SVGIG (reference sequence). With V trimmed by 0 bases and J by 3 bases, 5 bases remained unmatched. The CDR3 totals 15 residues. General study points: The authors reported that early blood T cell clone dynamics, with interferon-beta, best predicted response. Expansion in blood of tumor-derived TCR clones was seen after radiotherapy plus ipilimumab.

Each patient with chemo-refractory metastatic non-small-cell lung cancer was treated with focal radiation plus CTLA-4 blockade using ipilimumab. TCRdb keeps only in-frame clones here, not all; method: immunoSEQ multiplex PCR. The sample carries about 95,000 clones, around 82% recorded once. This clonotype originated in a human donor with non-small cell lung cancer who had stable disease on radiotherapy plus ipilimumab. V usage is TRBV30 and J usage is TRBJ2-7; 10 positions agree with TRBD1. Source: peripheral blood, taken from a patient treated with radiotherapy plus ipilimumab. Here the CDR3 reads CAWSVGQGDIYEQYF. The CDR3 DNA is TGTGCCTGGAGTGTCGGACAGGGGGATATCTACGAGCAGTACTTC. Full variable domain (outside the CDR3, taken from reference TRBV30 and TRBJ2-7): SQTIHQWPATLVQPVGSPLSLECTVEGTSNPNLYWYRQAAGRGLQLLFYSVGIGQISSEVPQNLSASRPQDRQFILSSKKLLLSDSGFYLCAWSVGQGDIYEQYFGPGTRLTVT.